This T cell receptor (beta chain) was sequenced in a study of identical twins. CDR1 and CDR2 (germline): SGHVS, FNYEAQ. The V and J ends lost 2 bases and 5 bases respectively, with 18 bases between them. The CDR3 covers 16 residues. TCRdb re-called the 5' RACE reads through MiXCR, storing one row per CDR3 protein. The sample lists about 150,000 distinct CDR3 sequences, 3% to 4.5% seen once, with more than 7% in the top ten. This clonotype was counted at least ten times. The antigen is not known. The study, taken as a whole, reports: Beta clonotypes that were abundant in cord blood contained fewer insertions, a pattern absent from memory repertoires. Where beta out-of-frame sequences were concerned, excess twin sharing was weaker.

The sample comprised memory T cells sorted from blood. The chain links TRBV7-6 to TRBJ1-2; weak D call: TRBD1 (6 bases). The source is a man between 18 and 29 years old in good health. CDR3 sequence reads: CASSLSPGAGAYGYTF. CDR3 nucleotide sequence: TGTGCCAGCAGCTTAAGTCCAGGTGCGGGGGCATATGGCTACACCTTC.